These 20 T cell receptor beta chains were all obtained from the same sample, sequenced in a study of blood T cell repertoires in COVID-19. Repertoires were generated with immunoSEQ multiplex PCR, while TCRdb's copy carries only in-frame clones and drops some. The sample contains over 200,000 clones, around nine tenths of which appear only once. Sequenced: PBMCs or T cells enriched from blood (not recorded which). The receptor set was obtained from a woman aged 25 to 39 who had been exposed to COVID-19.

The gene calls are TRBV10-3 and TRBJ1-1, with D possibly matching TRBD1 (6 bases). The germline CDR1 and CDR2 sequences are ENHRY and SYGVKD. Trimming pared 3 bases from V and 4 bases from J, leaving 9 bases between. The CDR3 extends over 13 amino acids. CDR3 sequence: CAISDQGFTEAFF. In DNA, the CDR3 is TGTGCCATCAGTGATCAGGGGTTCACTGAAGCTTTCTTT.

The genes are TRBV6-4 and TRBJ1-1; 7 nucleotides agree with TRBD1. The J segment lost 3 bases and the V segment lost 4 bases, leaving 2 bases of the junction unmatched. This CDR3 has 13 residues. CDR1 is MRHNA and CDR2 is SNTAGT in the germline V gene. CDR3: CASSGTGDTEAFF. CDR3 nucleotides: TGTGCCAGCAGTGGAACAGGGGACACTGAAGCTTTCTTT.

This clone appeared once. This chain uses TRBV24-1 with TRBJ2-3; TRBD1 might be the D (5 bases). The CDR3 has 14 amino acids. V lost 3 bases to trimming and J lost 0 bases, with 6 bases between them. Germline V CDR1 and CDR2: KGHDR, SFDVKD. CDR3 sequence (DNA): TGTGCCACCAGTGATCCAGGGAGCACAGATACGCAGTATTTT. It encodes CATSDPGSTDTQYF.

This clone appeared a single time. The chain joins TRBV6-6 to TRBJ2-7; D is perhaps TRBD2 (6 bases). V lost 0 bases, J lost 0 bases, and 9 bases lay in between. The CDR3 contains 15 residues. Germline V lookup: CDR1 MNHNY, CDR2 SVGAGI (reference sequence). CDR3 coding DNA: TGTGCCAGCAGTTACTCTCGGGGGTCCTCCTACGAGCAGTACTTC. This translates into CASSYSRGSSYEQYF.

This clone occurred once. The gene calls are TRBV28 and TRBJ2-3, with D possibly matching TRBD2 (5 bases). This CDR3 contains 16 residues. From germline, CDR1 is MDHEN and CDR2 SYDVKM. Trimming stripped 5 bases from V and 6 bases from J, with 21 bases between. The CDR3 sequence is CASSPPFGLAWDTQYF. In nucleotides, the CDR3 is TGTGCCAGCAGTCCACCATTTGGACTGGCGTGGGATACGCAGTATTTT.

J is TRBJ1-1 and V is TRBV12-5, with no clear D. Per the germline V gene, CDR1 is LGHNT and CDR2 is FRNRAP. With 1 base removed from V and 1 base from J, the gap between germline ends came to 4 bases. This CDR3 region has 13 residues. CDR3 sequence reads: CASGLAENTEAFF. The CDR3 nucleotides are TGTGCTAGTGGTTTGGCAGAGAACACTGAAGCTTTCTTT.

V usage is TRBV18 and J usage is TRBJ1-5; D possibly corresponds to TRBD1 (5 bases). Trimming took off 1 base at V and 5 bases at J, with 12 bases between the two ends. CDR1 is KGHSH, CDR2 LQKENI, per germline. The length of the CDR3 is 15 residues. The CDR3 DNA follows: TGTGCCAGCTCACCACTAGGACATCCTGATCAGCCCCAGCATTTT. Translating it yields CASSPLGHPDQPQHF.

This chain connects TRBV12-3 or TRBV12-4 to TRBJ1-1; the D gene is possibly TRBD1 (6 bases). This CDR3 is built from 13 residues. V was trimmed by 6 bases and J by 7 bases, leaving 15 bases between them. The CDR3 region is CASRANRAGEAFF. The CDR3 DNA follows: TGTGCCAGCAGAGCAAACAGGGCGGGTGAAGCTTTCTTT.

In this sample, this clone turned up a few times. The gene calls are TRBV28 and TRBJ1-1, with no clear D. The CDR3 is 13 amino acids. Germline lookup yields CDR1 MDHEN and CDR2 SYDVKM. V was shortened by 3 bases and J by 3 bases, with 8 bases between the two germline ends. CDR3 protein: CASSLVRDTEAFF. The CDR3 DNA reads as TGTGCCAGCAGTTTGGTCCGGGACACTGAAGCTTTCTTT.

J is TRBJ2-1 and V is TRBV27; TRBD2 is a possible D gene (6 bases). Trimming cost V 1 base and J 4 bases, with 11 bases left between them. Germline CDR1 MNHEY, CDR2 SMNVEV (reference sequence). The CDR3 is 15 residues long. CDR3 sequence (DNA): TGTGCCAGCAGTTTATTAGGGACTCCGTACAATGAGCAGTTCTTC. Translating it yields CASSLLGTPYNEQFF.

The genes are TRBV6-5 and TRBJ1-5; 9 positions agree with TRBD1. The CDR3 is 15 residues long. V was clipped by 6 bases and J by 5 bases; unmatched bases: 8. The germline V gene encodes CDR1 MNHEY and CDR2 SVGAGI. The DNA of the CDR3 is TGTGCCAGCAGCAGCAAGACAGGGGGAGATCAGCCCCAGCATTTT. As protein: CASSSKTGGDQPQHF.

The V gene is TRBV3-1 (or the pseudogene TRBV3-2), the J gene TRBJ1-4; D is possibly TRBD1 (6 bases). Germline CDR1 LGHDT, CDR2 YNNKEL (reference sequence). The CDR3 sequence is 16 residues long. Trimming took off 1 base at V and 3 bases at J, with 12 bases between the two ends. This chain's CDR3 is CASSQGLGQPNEKLFF. The CDR3 DNA reads TGTGCCAGCAGCCAAGGTCTCGGACAGCCTAATGAAAAACTGTTTTTT.

This chain links TRBV15 with TRBJ2-1; D may be TRBD1 (6 bases). Germline loops: CDR1 LNHNV, CDR2 YYDKDF (reference sequence). The CDR3 has 15 residues. V lost 5 bases and J 4 bases, leaving 15 bases between the germline ends. DNA of the CDR3: TGTGCCACCAGCCCCCCCGGGACACCGTACAATGAGCAGTTCTTC. Translation: CATSPPGTPYNEQFF.

This clone appeared a single time. CDR3 in DNA: TGTGCCAGCAGCTTAGGGGGGACTAGCGCCTACAATGAGCAGTTCTTC. Translation gives CASSLGGTSAYNEQFF. V gene TRBV7-2 combines with J gene TRBJ2-1; 10 bases align to TRBD2. This CDR3 is built from 16 residues. Germline V gene lookup returns CDR1 SGHTA and CDR2 FQGNSA. V lost 1 base to trimming and J lost 2 bases; unmatched junction nucleotides: 2. Looking up the rest from reference TRBV7-2 and TRBJ2-1 gives the full variable domain: GAGVSQSPSNKVTEKGKDVELRCDPISGHTALYWYRQSLGQGLEFLIYFQGNSAPDKSGLPSDRFSAERTGGSVSTLTIQRTQQEDSAVYLCASSLGGTSAYNEQFFGPGTRLTVL.

The rearrangement uses TRBV7-3 and TRBJ2-2, with 14 bases identical to TRBD2. Trimming at V came to 4 bases and at J to 3 bases, leaving 13 bases not matched to a gene. The CDR3 contains 20 residues. CDR1 is SGHTA and CDR2 is FQGTGA in the germline V gene. The CDR3 coding sequence is TGTGCCAGCAGCTCAAGGGGGACTAGCGGGAGCAAGAGGGACACCGGGGAGCTGTTTTTT. This translates into CASSSRGTSGSKRDTGELFF.

This clone was seen a handful of times. This chain uses TRBV30 with TRBJ2-1; the D gene is possibly TRBD2 (5 bases). The ends were cut back, 0 bases at V and 7 bases at J, with 10 bases in the middle. The CDR3 consists of 13 residues. Germline V gives CDR1 GTSNPN, CDR2 SVGIG (reference sequence). CDR3 coding DNA: TGTGCCTGGAGTGTATTTCGCGGGAATGAGCAGTTCTTC. Amino acids: CAWSVFRGNEQFF.

The chain has TRBV2 and TRBJ2-1; TRBD1 agrees at 11 bases. With V trimmed by 6 bases and J by 7 bases, 14 bases remained unmatched. Germline CDR1 and CDR2: SNHLY and FYNNEI. The CDR3 contains 17 residues. CDR3 sequence reads: CASRPPKGQGAPNEQFF. The CDR3 DNA reads TGTGCCAGCAGACCCCCTAAAGGACAGGGGGCGCCTAATGAGCAGTTCTTC.

V usage is TRBV11-3 and J usage is TRBJ2-1; 10 bases are a match to TRBD2. Per the germline V gene, CDR1 is SGHNT and CDR2 is YENEEA. The V gene end was trimmed by 5 bases and the J gene end by 2 bases; junction bases not matched to a gene: 3. The length of the CDR3 is 15 residues. The CDR3 here is CASSLLAGAYNEQFF. In DNA, the CDR3 is TGTGCCAGCAGCCTCCTAGCGGGAGCCTACAATGAGCAGTTCTTC.

The rearrangement joins TRBV6-6 to TRBJ2-6, with 7 bases fitting TRBD1. CDR1 is MNHNY, CDR2 SVGAGI, per germline (reference sequence). V shed 5 bases, J shed 0 bases, and the junction held 7 bases outside the gene matches. CDR3 length: 17 amino acids. CDR3 sequence reads: CASSPRTGHSGANVLTF. DNA for the CDR3: TGTGCCAGCAGTCCCCGGACAGGACACTCTGGGGCCAACGTCCTGACTTTC.

The chain couples TRBV12-5 to TRBJ1-5; weak D call: TRBD1 (6 bases). Germline V gene lookup returns CDR1 LGHNT and CDR2 FRNRAP. V dropped 0 bases and J dropped 1 base, with 16 bases sitting between them. The CDR3 is 18 residues long. The CDR3 sequence is CASGLVVLGHTSNQPQHF. Written as DNA, the CDR3 is TGTGCTAGTGGTTTGGTAGTTTTGGGACACACGAGCAATCAGCCCCAGCATTTT.